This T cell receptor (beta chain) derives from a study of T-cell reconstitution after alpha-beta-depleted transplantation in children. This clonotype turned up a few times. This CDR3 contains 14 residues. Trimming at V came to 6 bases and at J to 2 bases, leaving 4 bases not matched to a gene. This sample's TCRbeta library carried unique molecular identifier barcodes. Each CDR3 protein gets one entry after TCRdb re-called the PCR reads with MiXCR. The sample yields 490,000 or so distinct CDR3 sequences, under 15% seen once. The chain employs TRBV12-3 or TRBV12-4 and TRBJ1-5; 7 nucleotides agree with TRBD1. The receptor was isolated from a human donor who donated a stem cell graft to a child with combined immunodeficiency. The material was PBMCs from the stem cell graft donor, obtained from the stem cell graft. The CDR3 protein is CASRGTGGNQPQHF. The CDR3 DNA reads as TGTGCCAGCAGGGGTACAGGGGGCAATCAGCCCCAGCATTTT.